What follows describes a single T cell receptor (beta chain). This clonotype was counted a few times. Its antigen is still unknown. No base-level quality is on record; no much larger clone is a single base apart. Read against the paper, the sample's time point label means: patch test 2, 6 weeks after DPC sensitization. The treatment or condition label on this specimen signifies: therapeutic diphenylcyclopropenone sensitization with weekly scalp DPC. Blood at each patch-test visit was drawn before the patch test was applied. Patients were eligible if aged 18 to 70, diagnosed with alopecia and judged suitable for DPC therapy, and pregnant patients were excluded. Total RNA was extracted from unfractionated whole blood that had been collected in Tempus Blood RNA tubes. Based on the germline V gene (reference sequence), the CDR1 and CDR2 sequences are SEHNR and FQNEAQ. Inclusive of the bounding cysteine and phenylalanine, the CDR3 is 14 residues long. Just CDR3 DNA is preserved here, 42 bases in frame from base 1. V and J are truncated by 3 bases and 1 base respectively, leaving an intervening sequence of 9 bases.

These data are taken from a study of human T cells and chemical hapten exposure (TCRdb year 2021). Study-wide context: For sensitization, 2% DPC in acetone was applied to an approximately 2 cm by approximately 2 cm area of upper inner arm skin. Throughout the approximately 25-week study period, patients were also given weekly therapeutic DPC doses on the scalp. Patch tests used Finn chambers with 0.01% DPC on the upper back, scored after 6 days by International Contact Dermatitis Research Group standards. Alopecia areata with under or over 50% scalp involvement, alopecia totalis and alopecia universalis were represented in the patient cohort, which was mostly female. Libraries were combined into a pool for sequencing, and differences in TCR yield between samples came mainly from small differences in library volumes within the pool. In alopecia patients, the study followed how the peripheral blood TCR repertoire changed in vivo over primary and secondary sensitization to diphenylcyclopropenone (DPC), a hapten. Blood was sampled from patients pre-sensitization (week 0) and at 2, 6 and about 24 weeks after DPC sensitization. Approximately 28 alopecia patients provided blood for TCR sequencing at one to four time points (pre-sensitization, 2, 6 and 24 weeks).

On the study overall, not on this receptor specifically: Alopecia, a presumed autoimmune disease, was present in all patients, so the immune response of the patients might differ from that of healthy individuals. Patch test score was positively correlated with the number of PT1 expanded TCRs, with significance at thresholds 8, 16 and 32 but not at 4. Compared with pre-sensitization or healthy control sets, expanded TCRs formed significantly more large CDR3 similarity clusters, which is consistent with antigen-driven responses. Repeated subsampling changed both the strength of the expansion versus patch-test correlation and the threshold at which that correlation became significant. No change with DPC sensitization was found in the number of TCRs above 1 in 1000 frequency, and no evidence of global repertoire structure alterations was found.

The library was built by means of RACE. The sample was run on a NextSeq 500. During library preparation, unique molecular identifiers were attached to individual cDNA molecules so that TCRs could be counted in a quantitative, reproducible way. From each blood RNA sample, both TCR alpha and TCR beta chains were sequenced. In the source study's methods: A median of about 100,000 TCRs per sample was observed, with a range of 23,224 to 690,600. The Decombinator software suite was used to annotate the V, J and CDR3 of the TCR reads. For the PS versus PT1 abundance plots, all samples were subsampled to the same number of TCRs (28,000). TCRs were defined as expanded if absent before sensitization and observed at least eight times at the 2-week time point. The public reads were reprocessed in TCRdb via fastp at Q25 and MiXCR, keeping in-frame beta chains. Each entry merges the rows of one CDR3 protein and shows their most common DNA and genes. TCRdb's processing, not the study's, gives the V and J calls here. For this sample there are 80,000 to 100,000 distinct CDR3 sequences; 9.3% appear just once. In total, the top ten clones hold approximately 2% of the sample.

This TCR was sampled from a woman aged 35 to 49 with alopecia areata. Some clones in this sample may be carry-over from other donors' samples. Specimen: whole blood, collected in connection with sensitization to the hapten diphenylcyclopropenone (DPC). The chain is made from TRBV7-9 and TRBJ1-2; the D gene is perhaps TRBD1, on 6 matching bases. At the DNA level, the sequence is TGTGCCAGCAGCTTCGGACAGTTTAACTATGGCTACACCTTC. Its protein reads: CASSFGQFNYGYTF.